Listed below are T cell receptor beta chains from one sample, sequenced in a study of OX40 agonist ivuxolimab in advanced cancers. TCRdb keeps only in-frame clones here, not all; method: immunoSEQ multiplex PCR. The repertoire holds around 67,000 clones, with 90% to 95% as singletons. Sequenced here: CD4+ or CD8+ T cells sorted from blood, sampled in a trial of the OX40 agonist ivuxolimab. These receptors all stem from an adult with an advanced solid tumor such as melanoma, head and neck, liver or kidney cancer. Both conserved end residues are part of each CDR3. The D gene is left open where the match is weak. Clone size is given for some rows only: seen once, a few or many times, or a class if the clone is expanded.

TGTGCCAGCAGTTACATGTCTGAAGCTTTCTTT	CASSYMSEAFF	NA	TRBJ1-1	NA	TRBV6-5
TGTGCCAGCAGCGGACAGGGCCACTATGGCTACACCTTC	CASSGQGHYGYTF	NA	TRBJ1-2	TRBD1	TRBV9
TGTGCCAGCAGCAAGGACACATACAATGAGCAGTTCTTC	CASSKDTYNEQFF	NA	TRBJ2-1	NA	TRBV9
TGTGCCAGCACCTTCACGGTGCCCGGGGAGCTGTTTTTT	CASTFTVPGELFF	NA	TRBJ2-2	NA	TRBV14
TGTATGGCCGGGACACACGGCCAACACCGGGGAGCTGTTTTT	CMAGTHGQHRGAVF	NA	TRBJ2-2	NA	TRBV28
TGTGCCAGCAGTTCGGACAGGGGGCTTTACGAGCAGTACTTC	CASSSDRGLYEQYF	NA	TRBJ2-7	TRBD1	TRBV6-5
TGCGCCAGCAGCTTGTCCAGGGGCTCCTACGAGCAGTACTTC	CASSLSRGSYEQYF	NA	TRBJ2-7	NA	TRBV5-1
TGTGCCCTGACAGAAGGCGGGGAGCTGTTTTTT	CALTEGGELFF	NA	TRBJ2-2	NA	TRBV30
TGTGCCAGCAGTTACCACAAGGACGGCCCCTACGAGCAGTACTTC	CASSYHKDGPYEQYF	NA	TRBJ2-7	NA	TRBV6-6
TGTGCCAGCAGTCCAACCTACGAGCAGTACTTC	CASSPTYEQYF	NA	TRBJ2-7	NA	TRBV2
TGTGCCAGCAGCGAACCGACGGCAGATACGCAGTATTTT	CASSEPTADTQYF	NA	TRBJ2-3	NA	TRBV11-3
TGTGCCACCAGCAGTCCCCGGACAGGGAACACGCCCCAGCATTTT	CATSSPRTGNTPQHF	NA	TRBJ1-5	TRBD1	TRBV15
TGTGCCAGCAGCTCGACAGAGACTTATGGCTACACCTTC	CASSSTETYGYTF	NA	TRBJ1-2	NA	TRBV7-9
TGTGCCAGCAGCTTTGGGGGCACCAGACTTAGAGAGACCCAGTACTTC	CASSFGGTRLRETQYF	NA	TRBJ2-5	NA	TRBV7-2
TGTGCCAGCAGTTTGACGACAGTTCGCTATGGCTACACCTTC	CASSLTTVRYGYTF	NA	TRBJ1-2	NA	TRBV28
TGTGCCAGCAGCTTAGAAGGTTTCCTAGCGGATGAGCAGTTCTTC	CASSLEGFLADEQFF	NA	TRBJ2-1	TRBD2	TRBV11-3
TGTGCCAGCAGCTTACAAGAGACCCAGTACTTC	CASSLQETQYF	NA	TRBJ2-5	NA	TRBV7-9
TGTGCCAGCTTTGAGGACAGCATGAACACTGAAGCTTTCTTT	CASFEDSMNTEAFF	NA	TRBJ1-1	NA	TRBV6-1
TGTGCCAGCAGTTACTCCATGGGGGGCCAAGAGACCCAGTACTTC	CASSYSMGGQETQYF	NA	TRBJ2-5	NA	TRBV6-5
TGTGCCAGCAGTGAGGATAACTCAGGGACAGGCCAAGAGACCCAGTACTTC	CASSEDNSGTGQETQYF	NA	TRBJ2-5	TRBD1	TRBV6-1
TGCGCTATTGATATTAGCGATACGCAGTATTTT	CAIDISDTQYF	NA	TRBJ2-3	NA	TRBV10-2
TGTGCCAGCAGCTCAGGGTGGAGCACCGGGGAGCTGTTTTTT	CASSSGWSTGELFF	NA	TRBJ2-2	NA	TRBV6-5
TGTGCCAGCAGCTTGAGGGGGCAAGAGACCCAGTACTTC	CASSLRGQETQYF	NA	TRBJ2-5	NA	TRBV5-4
TGTGCCAGCAGTAGAGGTTCTGGTGCAGATACGCAGTATTTT	CASSRGSGADTQYF	NA	TRBJ2-3	NA	TRBV6-4
TGTGCCACCAGCAGAGTAGGGGACGGTGTTTCCGGGGAGCTGTTTTTT	CATSRVGDGVSGELFF	NA	TRBJ2-2	NA	TRBV15
TGTGCCAGCAGCGTAGGTGGGGGGCTAAAAAAAACCTTC	CASSVGGGLKKTF	NA	TRBJ1-2	NA	TRBV9
TGTGCCAGCAGCTTAGGGCGGGAATACAATGAGCAGTTCTTC	CASSLGREYNEQFF	NA	TRBJ2-1	NA	TRBV7-2
TGTGCCAGCAGGAAGAGGGCGACAGGGGGCGGGGAGCAGTTCTTC	CASRKRATGGGEQFF	NA	TRBJ2-1	TRBD1	TRBV5-6
TGTGCCAGCAGCCCGCGGGACAGGGGGCAGAATGAGCAGTTCTTC	CASSPRDRGQNEQFF	NA	TRBJ2-1	TRBD1	TRBV5-8
TGTGCCAGCTCACCATCGGTTCAGGCAGGAAACACCATATATTTT	CASSPSVQAGNTIYF	NA	TRBJ1-3	NA	TRBV18
TGTGCCAGCAGTAGAGACAGGGCAACTAATGAAAAACTGTTTTTT	CASSRDRATNEKLFF	NA	TRBJ1-4	TRBD1	TRBV27
TGTGCCAGCAGCTTAGGAAGCGGGGAGCCCCAGCATTTT	CASSLGSGEPQHF	NA	TRBJ1-5	NA	TRBV7-8
TGTGCCAGCAGCTTAGACGGGGGGTTAACCGGGGAGCTGTTTTTT	CASSLDGGLTGELFF	NA	TRBJ2-2	TRBD2	TRBV7-3
TGTGCCAGCAGTACAGGGGGCCGGGAAAAACTGTTTTTT	CASSTGGREKLFF	once	TRBJ1-4	TRBD1	TRBV28
TGTGCCAGCAGCCCCCGAGAGGGGGGACACATTCAGTACTTC	CASSPREGGHIQYF	NA	TRBJ2-4	NA	TRBV5-4
TGTGCCTGGAGTGTGGGCAGTGCAGATGGCTACACCTTC	CAWSVGSADGYTF	NA	TRBJ1-2	NA	TRBV30
TGTGCCAGCAGCTTAGGGCCTAGCGGGGTCTCCTACGAGCAGTACTTC	CASSLGPSGVSYEQYF	NA	TRBJ2-7	TRBD2	TRBV7-2
TGCGCCAGCAGTGAGACACCCGCGGGACAGGGGGTCACGGGGGCCAACGTCCTGACTTTC	CASSETPAGQGVTGANVLTF	NA	TRBJ2-6	TRBD1	TRBV10-1
TGCGCCAGCAGCTCGACGGGGACAGGGGTCACTGAAGCTTTCTTT	CASSSTGTGVTEAFF	NA	TRBJ1-1	TRBD1	TRBV5-1
TGTGCCAGCAGTTCCCAGGGGGCGGGTAGCTACGAGCAGTACTTC	CASSSQGAGSYEQYF	NA	TRBJ2-7	TRBD1	TRBV28
TGTGCCAGCAGTTACGTGGCTGCAACTAATGAAAAACTGTTTTTT	CASSYVAATNEKLFF	NA	TRBJ1-4	NA	TRBV6-5
TGTGCCAGCAGCGGCTGGAAACTAGCGGACAATGAGCAGTTCTTC	CASSGWKLADNEQFF	NA	TRBJ2-1	TRBD2	TRBV5-5
TGCGCCAGCAGTTTAGCGGAAGGGTCCTACGAGCAGTACTTC	CASSLAEGSYEQYF	NA	TRBJ2-7	NA	TRBV10-2
TGTGCCTCCGGACTAGCGGGGGGCGGGGATACGCAGTATTTT	CASGLAGGGDTQYF	NA	TRBJ2-3	TRBD2	TRBV30
TGTGCCAGCAGTGTGGAGGGCCCTAGCCTCGGGGAGACCCAGTACTTC	CASSVEGPSLGETQYF	NA	TRBJ2-5	NA	TRBV2
TGTGCCAGCTCACCACCGGCCACCGGGGAGCTGTTTTTT	CASSPPATGELFF	NA	TRBJ2-2	NA	TRBV18
TGTGCCAGCAGCTTATGGGGCGAGCAGTACTTC	CASSLWGEQYF	NA	TRBJ2-7	NA	TRBV11-3
TGTGCCAGCAGCTTGCTCGCAGATACGCAGTATTTT	CASSLLADTQYF	NA	TRBJ2-3	NA	TRBV7-9
TGTGCCACCAGACGGGGGTCTAGCACAGATACGCAGTATTTT	CATRRGSSTDTQYF	NA	TRBJ2-3	NA	TRBV15
TGTGCCAGCGGGGTTTGGAGCTCTGGAAACACCATATATTTT	CASGVWSSGNTIYF	once	TRBJ1-3	NA	TRBV6-1
TGTGCCACCAGCAGAGATCTGGCAGAGATCACCGGGGAGCTGTTTTTT	CATSRDLAEITGELFF	NA	TRBJ2-2	NA	TRBV15
TGTGCCTGGAGTCCCGTCGGACATTCGAGAACTGAAGCTTTCTTT	CAWSPVGHSRTEAFF	NA	TRBJ1-1	NA	TRBV30